A single sample gave rise to the 25 T cell receptor beta chains below, sequenced in a study of blood T cell repertoires in COVID-19 (dated by TCRdb to 2020 to 2021). Libraries were made using the immunoSEQ multiplex PCR assay. Held by TCRdb, this immuneACCESS table contains in-frame sequences only and omits some clones. Under half of the omission traces to an unresolved V gene where checked; the cause of the rest is unknown. This sample lists around 140,000 clones; 84% were detected once. About 9.4% of the sample is in the top ten clones. Sequenced input: peripheral blood. All receptors derive from a man aged 60 to 75 with active or convalescent COVID-19.

This sequence joins TRBV6-5 and TRBJ2-1; TRBD2 matches 11 bases. CDR1 is MNHEY and CDR2 is SVGAGI in the germline V gene. The CDR3 is made up of 16 amino acids. With 4 bases clipped from V and 7 bases from J, the junction kept 9 bases outside the gene matches. DNA for the CDR3: TGTGCCAGCAGTTCCGCCGGCGCTAGCGGGGGGAATGAGCAGTTCTTC. As protein: CASSSAGASGGNEQFF.

The chain's CDR3 is CASSEQGYYGYTF. CDR3 nucleotides: TGTGCCAGCAGCGAACAGGGGTACTATGGCTACACCTTC. The V and J genes are TRBV2 and TRBJ1-2, with 7 bases aligning to TRBD1. Germline V gene data show CDR1 as SNHLY and CDR2 as FYNNEI. Trimming removed 6 bases from V and 3 bases from J; junction bases left unmatched: 4. The CDR3 is 13 residues long.

The chain joins TRBV4-1 to TRBJ2-3; 7 bases are a match to TRBD2. CDR1 MGHRA and CDR2 YSYEKL come from the germline V gene. The CDR3 spans 18 residues. After removal of 1 base from V and 4 bases from J, the junction contained 14 bases not matched to a gene. CDR3 DNA: TGCGCCAGCAGCCAAGTTGGGCTGAGGACTAGTGGGGCAGATACGCAGTATTTT. Amino acid sequence: CASSQVGLRTSGADTQYF.

The gene calls are TRBV20-1 and TRBJ2-7; 8 bases are shared with TRBD1. V trimming: 8 bases; J trimming: 7 bases; junction bases outside the gene matches: 7. Per germline, CDR1 DFQATT and CDR2 SNEGSKA (reference sequence). The CDR3 sequence is 11 residues long. The CDR3 DNA reads as TGCAGTTTGGACAGGGAAGGAGAGCAGTACGTC. Amino acid sequence: CSLDREGEQYV.

The gene calls are TRBV20-1 and TRBJ2-7, with 11 nucleotides matching TRBD2. This CDR3 spans 13 amino acids. CDR1 DFQATT and CDR2 SNEGSKA come from the germline V gene (reference sequence). With 3 bases clipped from V and 9 bases from J, the junction kept 7 bases outside the gene matches. Written as DNA, the CDR3 is TGCAGTGCTAGTCCGGCTAGCGGGGGGAGGCAGTACTTC. Its translation is CSASPASGGRQYF.

The gene calls are TRBV18 and TRBJ2-3; D might be TRBD2 (5 bases). CDR1 and CDR2 (germline): KGHSH, LQKENI. The CDR3 runs 15 residues. V lost 2 bases and J lost 6, with 15 bases in between. The CDR3 is CASSPERLRRDTQYF. The CDR3 nucleotides are TGTGCCAGCTCACCAGAGCGACTCAGGAGGGATACGCAGTATTTT. Looking up the rest from reference TRBV18 and TRBJ2-3 gives the full variable domain: NAGVMQNPRHLVRRRGQEARLRCSPMKGHSHVYWYRQLPEEGLKFMVYLQKENIIDESGMPKERFSAEFPKEGPSILRIQQVVRGDSAAYFCASSPERLRRDTQYFGPGTRLTVL.

This clone has only one observation. The V gene is TRBV10-1, the J gene TRBJ2-1; 12 bases are a match to TRBD2. The CDR3 is 16 amino acids. CDR1 and CDR2 from the germline V gene are WNHNN and SYGVQD (reference sequence). V lost 2 bases to trimming and J lost 8 bases; unmatched junction nucleotides: 7. The CDR3 here is CASSEARLAGDYEQFF. In nucleotides, the CDR3 is TGCGCCAGCAGTGAGGCAAGACTAGCGGGAGATTATGAGCAGTTCTTC.

This clone was observed once. The chain uses TRBV30 and TRBJ1-1; D not resolved. Germline V gene sequence: CDR1 GTSNPN, CDR2 SVGIG (reference sequence). Trimming cost V 4 bases and J 1 base, with 16 bases left between them. This CDR3 is 15 amino acids long. The CDR3 coding sequence is TGTGCCTGGACCCGCCTCGCGACAAGGAACACTGAAGCTTTCTTT. Translation gives CAWTRLATRNTEAFF.

The V call is TRBV28, the J call TRBJ1-3, with 9 bases aligning to TRBD1. With V trimmed by 4 bases and J by 3 bases, 7 bases remained unmatched. The CDR3 totals 16 residues. Looked up from germline, CDR1 is MDHEN and CDR2 is SYDVKM. DNA of the CDR3: TGTGCCAGCAGTTCACAGGGGGCGCAGGGTGGAAACACCATATATTTT. This sequence encodes CASSSQGAQGGNTIYF.

This chain's CDR3 is CASGQNLIYEQYF. In nucleotides, the CDR3 is TGTGCTAGTGGCCAGAATCTCATCTACGAGCAGTACTTC. V gene TRBV12-5 combines with J gene TRBJ2-7, with D uncertain. V shed 6 bases and J shed 3 bases, with 12 bases lying between them. The CDR3 is 13 residues long. Germline-derived CDR1 and CDR2 are LGHNT and FRNRAP.

The chain carries TRBV19 and TRBJ1-2; 9 bases fit TRBD1. The V and J ends lost 4 bases and 3 bases, in that order; junction bases with no gene match: 9. Germline V gives CDR1 LNHDA, CDR2 SQIVND (reference sequence). CDR3 length: 16 residues. The CDR3, as DNA: TGTGCCAGTAGTAGAGGGGGACAGGGCCACGACTATGGCTACACCTTC. This translates into CASSRGGQGHDYGYTF.

The chain employs TRBV27 and TRBJ1-2, with 8 bases fitting TRBD1. Germline trimming cut 3 bases from V and 5 bases from J; bases unmatched to any gene: 8. The CDR3 contains 15 residues. CDR1 is MNHEY, CDR2 SMNVEV, per germline (reference sequence). CDR3 in DNA: TGTGCCAGCAGTTTGGGGCAGGGGGCGAATTATGGCTACACCTTC. Translation gives CASSLGQGANYGYTF.

The gene calls are TRBV5-6 and TRBJ2-5, with TRBD1 identical over 8 bases. Germline CDR1 SGHDT, CDR2 YYEEEE. The CDR3 has 15 residues. After removal of 1 base from V and 1 base from J, the junction contained 3 bases not matched to a gene. CDR3 in amino acids: CASSLKTGGQETQYF. CDR3 nucleotide sequence: TGTGCCAGCAGCTTGAAAACAGGGGGCCAAGAGACCCAGTACTTC.

This chain uses TRBV6-6 with TRBJ1-5, with D hard to call. Germline V lookup: CDR1 MNHNY, CDR2 SVGAGI (reference sequence). The CDR3 sequence is 15 residues long. V was trimmed by 0 bases and J by 4 bases, leaving 10 bases between them. This chain's CDR3 is CASSYSDRENQPQHF. CDR3 bases: TGTGCCAGCAGTTACTCGGACCGGGAAAATCAGCCCCAGCATTTT.

V gene TRBV7-2 combines with J gene TRBJ2-3, with 7 bases matching TRBD2. Germline CDR1 SGHTA, CDR2 FQGNSA. This CDR3 is built from 16 residues. The junction had 8 bases not matched to a gene; V was cut back by 5 bases and J by 0 bases. CDR3 DNA: TGTGCCAGCAGCCCGTTAGCGGGTTTTAGCACAGATACGCAGTATTTT. Protein product: CASSPLAGFSTDTQYF.

The chain combines TRBV4-1 with TRBJ1-2, with a possible D match to TRBD1 (5 bases). The V end lost 0 bases, the J end lost 2 bases, and 13 bases lay between the germline ends. This CDR3 is built from 16 residues. Germline V gives CDR1 MGHRA, CDR2 YSYEKL. The CDR3: CASSQDHTGWNYGYTF. The CDR3 DNA follows: TGCGCCAGCAGCCAAGATCACACAGGTTGGAACTATGGCTACACCTTC.

A few counts support this clone. The chain is built from TRBV5-1 and TRBJ1-1, with TRBD1 matching 9 bases. Trimming removed 4 bases from V and 5 bases from J; junction bases left unmatched: 9. The germline gives CDR1 SGHRS, CDR2 YFSETQ. CDR3 length: 15 residues. CDR3 nucleotides: TGCGCCAGCAGCGGACTGGACAGGGGTCGGACTGAAGCTTTCTTT. Translated: CASSGLDRGRTEAFF. Supplemented by reference TRBV5-1 and TRBJ1-1, the full variable domain reads KAGVTQTPRYLIKTRGQQVTLSCSPISGHRSVSWYQQTPGQGLQFLFEYFSETQRNKGNFPGRFSGRQFSNSRSEMNVSTLELGDSALYLCASSGLDRGRTEAFFGQGTRLTVV.

This chain connects TRBV6-2 or TRBV6-3 to TRBJ2-7; 7 bases align to TRBD1. The CDR3 has 13 residues. The V gene's germline CDR1 is MNHEY and CDR2 SVGEGT. The V segment lost 2 bases and the J segment 4 bases; nucleotides outside the gene matches: 2. CDR3 coding DNA: TGTGCCAGCAGTTACGGGGACAGATACGAGCAGTACGTC. Amino acids: CASSYGDRYEQYV.

The chain couples TRBV6-2 or TRBV6-3 to TRBJ2-1, with D perhaps TRBD1 (5 bases). The germline V and J ends were trimmed by 1 base and 4 bases, with 11 bases remaining between them. The germline V gene encodes CDR1 MNHEY and CDR2 SVGEGT. This CDR3 comprises 15 residues. The CDR3 loop is CASSYYRQKYNEQFF. The CDR3 bases are TGTGCCAGCAGTTACTACAGACAGAAGTACAATGAGCAGTTCTTC.

The J gene is TRBJ1-5, the V gene TRBV6-2 or TRBV6-3, with 9 bases lining up with TRBD1. The V and J ends lost 0 bases and 6 bases, in that order; junction bases with no gene match: 9. CDR1 and CDR2 from the germline V gene are MNHEY and SVGEGT. This CDR3 is built from 17 residues. CDR3 loop: CASSYSIGQGSSQPQHF. CDR3 nucleotides: TGTGCCAGCAGTTACTCAATAGGACAGGGGTCCTCTCAGCCCCAGCATTTT.

This chain connects TRBV9 to TRBJ2-2; TRBD2 aligns across 10 bases. Trimming removed 2 bases from V and 6 bases from J; junction bases left unmatched: 13. Per the germline V gene, CDR1 is SGDLS and CDR2 is YYNGEE. CDR3 length: 18 residues. This chain's CDR3 is CASSVRKGASGRAGELFF. Written as DNA, the CDR3 is TGTGCCAGCAGCGTCCGAAAGGGGGCTAGCGGGAGAGCCGGGGAGCTGTTTTTT. Full variable domain (missing parts from reference TRBV9 and TRBJ2-2): DSGVTQTPKHLITATGQRVTLRCSPRSGDLSVYWYQQSLDQGLQFLIQYYNGEERAKGNILERFSAQQFPDLHSELNLSSLELGDSALYFCASSVRKGASGRAGELFFGEGSRLTVL.

The rearrangement links TRBV5-4 to TRBJ2-1; D is unclear. V gave up 4 bases and J gave up 7 bases, with 9 bases separating them. Per the germline V gene, CDR1 is SGHNT and CDR2 is YYREEE (reference sequence). The CDR3 is made up of 12 amino acids. The CDR3 here is CASSPTRNEQFF. DNA of the CDR3: TGTGCCAGCAGCCCCACCAGAAATGAGCAGTTCTTC. The whole variable domain, filled in from reference TRBV5-4 and TRBJ2-1, reads ETGVTQSPTHLIKTRGQQVTLRCSSQSGHNTVSWYQQALGQGPQFIFQYYREEENGRGNFPPRFSGLQFPNYSSELNVNALELDDSALYLCASSPTRNEQFFGPGTRLTVL.

The chain recombines TRBV5-1 with TRBJ2-5; no reliable D call. Germline assignment: CDR1 SGHRS and CDR2 YFSETQ. The CDR3 is made up of 14 amino acids. Trimming took 3 bases from V and 0 from J, leaving 9 bases between them. Here the CDR3 reads CASSYGVYQETQYF. In DNA form, the CDR3 reads TGCGCCAGCAGCTACGGAGTCTACCAAGAGACCCAGTACTTC.

The V gene is TRBV6-6, the J gene TRBJ1-2; TRBD1 agrees at 7 bases. V trimming: 7 bases; J trimming: 12 bases; junction bases outside the gene matches: 20. Germline CDR1 and CDR2: MNHNY and SVGAGI (reference sequence). The length of the CDR3 is 15 residues. Here the CDR3 DNA reads TGTGCCAGCACCGGAAGGGGGAATCAGGGGGAAATTGACACCTTC. Translation gives CASTGRGNQGEIDTF.

The genes are TRBV12-5 and TRBJ2-2; D might be TRBD2 (6 bases). Trimming left V 8 bases short and J 7 bases short, with 29 bases between. This CDR3 comprises 18 residues. Germline values: CDR1 LGHNT, CDR2 FRNRAP. The CDR3 DNA follows: TGTGCTAGTACGGGGCCGGGACTCTCTGGTGGTGTCGACGGGGAGCTGTTTTTT. Protein: CASTGPGLSGGVDGELFF.